These 18 T cell receptor beta chains share one sample of origin, sequenced in a study of shared clonotypes between healthy human individuals. TCRdb's table, derived via immunoSEQ multiplex PCR, lists solely in-frame clones and lacks some. This sample carries approximately 500,000 clones, around four fifths of them seen once, and the ten largest clones take about 12%. Sequenced material: PBMCs. Receptor source: a woman aged 40 to 50 in good health. Some clones in this sample may be carry-over from other donors' samples.

The CDR3 DNA reads as TGTGCCAGCAGTATTAGCGGGAGAGGGTACGAGCAGTACTTC. This gives the protein CASSISGRGYEQYF. The V and J genes are TRBV28 and TRBJ2-7; 9 bases fit TRBD2. The CDR3 runs to 14 residues. The germline V gene encodes CDR1 MDHEN and CDR2 SYDVKM. J lost 4 bases, V lost 5 bases, and 6 bases had no gene match.

This clone is a singleton in its sample. The chain employs TRBV5-4 and TRBJ2-1, with D possibly matching TRBD2 (6 bases). CDR1 and CDR2 (germline): SGHNT, YYREEE (reference sequence). The CDR3 sequence is 16 residues long. V was shortened by 0 bases and J by 0 bases, with 10 bases between the two germline ends. In DNA form, the CDR3 reads TGTGCCAGCAGCTTGGTAGCGGCTAACTCCTACAATGAGCAGTTCTTC. It yields the protein CASSLVAANSYNEQFF.

This clone has a handful of counts. This chain links TRBV15 with TRBJ2-7; D is tentatively TRBD1 or TRBD2 (5 bases each). This CDR3 has 15 residues. The V gene's germline CDR1 is LNHNV and CDR2 YYDKDF (reference sequence). Trimming removed 0 bases from V and 1 base from J, with 10 bases in between. CDR3 loop: CATSRELGDSYEQYF. CDR3 DNA sequence: TGTGCCACCAGCAGAGAACTGGGGGATTCCTACGAGCAGTACTTC.

The genes are TRBV10-3 and TRBJ1-2, with D maybe TRBD1 (5 bases). The ends were cut back, 11 bases at V and 4 bases at J, with 20 bases in the middle. The CDR3 runs 14 residues. CDR1 is ENHRY and CDR2 is SYGVKD in the germline V gene. CDR3 sequence (DNA): TGTGCCTCGCACCCCGGCGAGGGGTTCTATGGCTACACCTTC. This codes for CASHPGEGFYGYTF.

This chain links TRBV6-5 with TRBJ1-5, with 9 bases that match TRBD1. Germline assignment: CDR1 MNHEY and CDR2 SVGAGI. After removal of 5 bases from V and 5 bases from J, the junction contained 4 bases not matched to a gene. The CDR3 length is 14 residues. The DNA of the CDR3 is TGTGCCAGCAGTCGGGACAGGGAGGATCAGCCCCAGCATTTT. It codes for CASSRDREDQPQHF.

The genes are TRBV6-5 and TRBJ2-5, with D perhaps assigned TRBD1 or TRBD2 (5 bases each). Trimming cost V 7 bases and J 2 bases, with 14 bases left between them. The CDR3 loop spans 14 amino acids. Looked up from germline, CDR1 is MNHEY and CDR2 is SVGAGI. CDR3 residues: CASTQGATQETQYF. The CDR3 bases are TGTGCCAGCACTCAGGGAGCCACTCAAGAGACCCAGTACTTC.

V and J are TRBV30 and TRBJ2-2, with D uncertain. Trimming removed 1 base from V and 7 bases from J, with 7 bases in between. The CDR3 is 12 residues long. Per germline, CDR1 GTSNPN and CDR2 SVGIG (reference sequence). In DNA, the CDR3 is TGTGCCTGGAGTGAGATTTTCGGGGAGCTGTTTTTT. Its protein is CAWSEIFGELFF.

The V gene is TRBV28, the J gene TRBJ2-3; 9 bases are shared with TRBD2. The CDR3 sequence is 15 residues long. From germline, CDR1 is MDHEN and CDR2 SYDVKM. V was clipped by 5 bases and J by 5 bases; unmatched bases: 8. The CDR3 DNA is TGTGCCAGCAGTCCCCAGAGCGGGAGGAGAGATACGCAGTATTTT. It is translated as CASSPQSGRRDTQYF.

This chain joins TRBV19 and TRBJ2-7, with 12 bases matching TRBD2. CDR3 length equals 18 residues. V lost 4 bases and J lost 2; bases outside the gene matches: 12. Germline lookup yields CDR1 LNHDA and CDR2 SQIVND (reference sequence). CDR3: CASSTELRTSGMTYEQYF. CDR3 bases: TGTGCCAGTAGTACCGAACTTCGGACTAGCGGGATGACCTACGAGCAGTACTTC.

There are a few counts of this clone. This sample includes further DNA sequences coding for the same CDR3. V usage is TRBV9 and J usage is TRBJ2-2; D is ambiguous. Germline V lookup: CDR1 SGDLS, CDR2 YYNGEE. This CDR3 has 12 amino acids. V was clipped by 4 bases and J by 5 bases, with 6 bases between them. The DNA for the CDR3 is TGTGCCAGCAGCCCCCGAACCGGGGAGCTGTTTTTT. Its translation is CASSPRTGELFF.

The chain recombines TRBV9 with TRBJ2-1, with 10 bases matching TRBD2. Looked up from germline, CDR1 is SGDLS and CDR2 is YYNGEE. V shed 3 bases, J shed 9 bases, and the junction held 18 bases outside the gene matches. The CDR3 totals 18 residues. CDR3 sequence reads: CASSGVGGAGGYVGEQFF. In DNA, the CDR3 is TGTGCCAGCAGCGGGGTCGGAGGAGCGGGAGGGTACGTCGGTGAGCAGTTCTTC.

This clone was seen a few times. Other DNA sequences within the sample encode an identical CDR3. This sequence joins TRBV29-1 and TRBJ2-6; D call uncertain. CDR1 SQVTM and CDR2 ANQGSEA come from the germline V gene. The CDR3 has 14 residues. The V end was cut by 0 bases, the J end by 1 base, with 4 bases between. This chain's CDR3 is CSVEDHSGANVLTF. The CDR3 DNA reads as TGCAGCGTTGAAGACCATTCTGGGGCCAACGTCCTGACTTTC.

V is TRBV5-1 and J is TRBJ1-3; tentatively, D is TRBD1 (6 bases). V gave up 3 bases and J gave up 3 bases, with 10 bases separating them. Germline-derived CDR1 and CDR2 are SGHRS and YFSETQ. The CDR3 runs 14 residues. CDR3 DNA sequence: TGCGCCAGCAGCTCAGGGGTGGGTGGAAACACCATATATTTT. This codes for CASSSGVGGNTIYF.

For this clone: A far larger clone lies a single base away; this is likely a read error. This chain joins TRBV7-8 and TRBJ1-3; a possible D gene is TRBD1 (6 bases). The CDR3 extends over 14 amino acids. Germline V gene sequence: CDR1 SGHVS, CDR2 FQNEAQ. The CDR3 DNA is TGTGCCAGCAGCGCGGGATTAGTAAAGGGGGAGTTACATTTT. Its protein product is CASSAGLVKGELHF.

This chain connects TRBV15 to TRBJ2-7, with 10 bases lining up with TRBD2. The V gene's germline CDR1 is LNHNV and CDR2 YYDKDF (reference sequence). CDR3 length: 17 residues. The V segment lost 0 bases and the J segment 3 bases; nucleotides outside the gene matches: 8. CDR3 DNA sequence: TGTGCCACCAGCAGAGATGTCGAACTAGCGGGGTACTACGAGCAGTACTTC. Protein sequence: CATSRDVELAGYYEQYF.

This sequence joins TRBV6-5 and TRBJ2-7; 9 bases match TRBD2. The CDR3 sequence is 13 residues long. With 2 bases clipped from V and 7 bases from J, the junction kept 3 bases outside the gene matches. The germline V gene has CDR1 MNHEY and CDR2 SVGAGI. The CDR3 sequence is CASSYGLAGEQYF. CDR3 DNA: TGTGCCAGCAGTTACGGGCTAGCGGGGGAGCAGTACTTC.

This clone was seen ten or more times. V and J are TRBV28 and TRBJ2-7; D gene unclear. Deletions cut 6 bases from V and 0 bases from J, with 15 bases between. This CDR3 is 15 amino acids long. The germline CDR1 and CDR2 sequences are MDHEN and SYDVKM. This CDR3 reads CASRRGPSPSYEQYF. CDR3 coding DNA: TGTGCCAGCAGACGCGGCCCAAGCCCCTCCTACGAGCAGTACTTC.

This clone was seen at least ten times. This chain connects TRBV7-9 to TRBJ2-7, with D possibly being TRBD2 (6 bases). The V end lost 7 bases, the J end lost 1 base, and 14 bases lay between the germline ends. The CDR3 has 14 residues. Germline V gives CDR1 SEHNR, CDR2 FQNEAQ (reference sequence). CDR3 DNA: TGTGCCAGCACCACTGGGGGGAAATCCTACGAGCAGTACTTC. This sequence encodes CASTTGGKSYEQYF.